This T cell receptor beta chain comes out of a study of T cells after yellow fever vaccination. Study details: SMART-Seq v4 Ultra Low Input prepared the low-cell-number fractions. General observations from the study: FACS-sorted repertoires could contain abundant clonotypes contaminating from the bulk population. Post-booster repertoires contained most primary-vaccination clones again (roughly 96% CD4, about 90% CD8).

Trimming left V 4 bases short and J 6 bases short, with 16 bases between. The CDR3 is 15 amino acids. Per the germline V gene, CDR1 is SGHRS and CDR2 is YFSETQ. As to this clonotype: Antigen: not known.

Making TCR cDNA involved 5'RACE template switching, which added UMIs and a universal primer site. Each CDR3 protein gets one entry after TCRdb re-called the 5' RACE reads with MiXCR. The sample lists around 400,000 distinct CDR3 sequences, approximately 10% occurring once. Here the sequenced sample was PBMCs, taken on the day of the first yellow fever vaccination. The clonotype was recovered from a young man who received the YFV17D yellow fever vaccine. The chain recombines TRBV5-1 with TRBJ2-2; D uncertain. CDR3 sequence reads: CASSQPYGVPGELFF. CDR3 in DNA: TGCGCCAGCAGCCAGCCATATGGCGTCCCCGGGGAGCTGTTTTTT. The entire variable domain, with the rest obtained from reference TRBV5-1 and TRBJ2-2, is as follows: KAGVTQTPRYLIKTRGQQVTLSCSPISGHRSVSWYQQTPGQGLQFLFEYFSETQRNKGNFPGRFSGRQFSNSRSEMNVSTLELGDSALYLCASSQPYGVPGELFFGEGSRLTVL.